Listed below are T cell receptor beta chains from one sample, sequenced in a study of early T cells in non-severe SARS-CoV-2 infection. MiXCR, applied by TCRdb to the 5' RACE reads, yields one record per CDR3 protein. Of some 58,000 distinct CDR3 sequences in the sample, roughly 10% are singletons; the top ten hold nearly 3%. Sequenced here: whole blood, sampled at baseline. All receptors come from an adult who was a healthcare worker with PCR-confirmed SARS-CoV-2 infection or an uninfected control (not recorded which). The CDR3 runs from the conserved cysteine through the conserved F or W. D genes are given only for firm matches.

CASKGQGDAGGYTF,TRBV5-1,TRBD1,TRBJ1-2
CASGENGQGAEFF,TRBV6-4,TRBD1,TRBJ2-1
CSGTSGEQETQYF,TRBV20-1,TRBD2,TRBJ2-5
CAWAPGVATNEKLFF,TRBV30,.,TRBJ1-4
CASSQDAPNTEAFF,TRBV4-1,.,TRBJ1-1
CASSSLGLAGPTDTQYF,TRBV28,TRBD2,TRBJ2-3
CASSQDVGGEAFF,TRBV4-3,.,TRBJ1-1
CASSQGKGAVGETQYF,TRBV3-1,TRBD1,TRBJ2-5
CASSLQGPLDNEQFF,TRBV11-1,.,TRBJ2-1
CASSSLGRSTDTQYF,TRBV7-2,.,TRBJ2-3
CSAEGGTGGLQETQYF,TRBV20-1,TRBD1,TRBJ2-5
CASRAGARIQYF,TRBV6-2/TRBV6-3,.,TRBJ2-4
CASSSSSYGYTF,TRBV11-2,.,TRBJ1-2
CASSIGQTQETQYF,TRBV7-9,.,TRBJ2-5
CASSLNKPTDTQYF,TRBV12-3/TRBV12-4,.,TRBJ2-3
CSASQGTETQYF,TRBV20-1,.,TRBJ2-5
CASSTRQGGTEAFF,TRBV19,.,TRBJ1-1
CAIWTGNYHEQYF,TRBV10-3,TRBD1,TRBJ2-7
CASSPSSDTQYF,TRBV18,.,TRBJ2-3
CASRKEGMAGELFF,TRBV19,.,TRBJ2-2
CASSHSRDSRNEKLFF,TRBV4-1,TRBD1,TRBJ1-4
CASSLVGQSTDTQYF,TRBV7-2,.,TRBJ2-3
CASSPGGEGGYTF,TRBV12-3/TRBV12-4,TRBD1,TRBJ1-2
CASSLARQGGETQYF,TRBV11-2,.,TRBJ2-5
CSASYLRRSNEQFF,TRBV20-1,.,TRBJ2-1
CASTLPGQGHEQYF,TRBV2,TRBD1,TRBJ2-7
CASSQDRGDTTEAFF,TRBV4-3,.,TRBJ1-1
CASSITGDRIGETQYF,TRBV19,TRBD1,TRBJ2-5
CAWVVNYGYTF,TRBV30,.,TRBJ1-2
CASSERDEQFF,TRBV10-1,.,TRBJ2-1
CASSLDAGGPWEQFF,TRBV7-2,TRBD2,TRBJ2-1
CASSLGLRNEQFF,TRBV7-9,.,TRBJ2-1
CASSYSSQLYEQYF,TRBV6-2/TRBV6-3,.,TRBJ2-7
CASSQALGGTDTQYF,TRBV4-3,.,TRBJ2-3
CASSYVRQEDTQYF,TRBV6-2/TRBV6-3,.,TRBJ2-3
CASSYALPYNEQFF,TRBV6-2/TRBV6-3,.,TRBJ2-1
CSVVLTEAFF,TRBV29-1,.,TRBJ1-1
CASSLLGQNTEAFF,TRBV7-2,.,TRBJ1-1
CSAREPKVSYGYTF,TRBV20-1,.,TRBJ1-2
CASSQDRGLTHGYTF,TRBV4-2,.,TRBJ1-2
CSARGSNTEAFF,TRBV20-1,.,TRBJ1-1
CAWSRGNTGELFF,TRBV30,.,TRBJ2-2
CASSLDVNTGELFF,TRBV7-8,.,TRBJ2-2
CASSLGGYPQETQYF,TRBV7-6,.,TRBJ2-5
CASSYSHTDTQYF,TRBV6-5,.,TRBJ2-3